The rows below give T cell receptor beta chains drawn from one sample of a study of Ad26.COV2.S vaccination and SARS-CoV-2 variants. This table comes from immunoSEQ multiplex PCR, and its TCRdb copy is limited to in-frame clones, with some not included. The sample shows 400,000 or so clones, roughly nine tenths of them seen only once. The specimen comprised peripheral blood, sampled in a trial of Ad26.COV2.S vaccine versus placebo. These receptors were collected from a person between 18 and 65 years old who received the Ad26.COV2.S COVID-19 vaccine or a placebo. CDR3s include the opening cysteine and the closing phenylalanine or tryptophan. The order of the fields is J gene, V gene, clone size, D gene, CDR3 DNA, CDR3 protein. A D gene is named only where the DNA matches it firmly. Clone size is given for some rows only: seen once, a few or many times, or a class if the clone is expanded.

TRBJ1-1 | TRBV4-1 | - | TRBD1 | TGCGCCAGCAGCCTCGTACAGGGGGCCGCTGAAGCTTTCTTT | CASSLVQGAAEAFF
TRBJ1-1 | TRBV6-5 | few | - | TGTGCCGTATCACAGAACACTGAAGCTTTCTTT | CAVSQNTEAFF
TRBJ1-5 | TRBV2 | once | - | TGTGCCAGCAGTTTACAGGGAAGCAATCAGCCCCAGCATTTT | CASSLQGSNQPQHF
TRBJ2-3 | TRBV12-5 | - | TRBD2 | TGTGCTAGTGGTTTGGTACGCGGGGGGGCGGCAGATACGCAGTATTTT | CASGLVRGGAADTQYF
TRBJ1-3 | TRBV9 | - | TRBD1 | TGTGCCAGCAGCTCCAGCGGGACAGGCCCTGGAAACACCATATATTTT | CASSSSGTGPGNTIYF
TRBJ2-1 | TRBV6-1 | - | TRBD2 | TGTGCCAGCAGTGAAGCCAGAGGAGGCCTAGCGGGGGGGGCGAATGAGCAGTTCTTC | CASSEARGGLAGGANEQFF
TRBJ2-7 | TRBV5-4 | - | - | TGTGCCAGCAGCTCTACGGGACGCGACTACGAGCAGTACTTC | CASSSTGRDYEQYF
TRBJ1-5 | TRBV5-5 | once | - | TGTGCCAGCAGCTCCCAGCCACCCGACAGCAATCAGCCCCAGCATTTT | CASSSQPPDSNQPQHF
TRBJ2-7 | TRBV9 | - | - | TGTGCCAGCAGCGTAGGCAGAGACTACGAGCAGTACTTC | CASSVGRDYEQYF
TRBJ1-1 | TRBV11-2 | - | - | TGTGCCAGCAGCTTTTCCCCGAACACTGAAGCTTTCTTT | CASSFSPNTEAFF
TRBJ1-6 | TRBV6-5 | - | TRBD1 | TGTGCCAGCAGTTACGGACAGGGGAATTCACCCCTCCACTTT | CASSYGQGNSPLHF
TRBJ1-1 | TRBV11-1 | - | - | TGTGCCAGCAGCCCTACGCCGGACTTGAACACTGAAGCTTTCTTT | CASSPTPDLNTEAFF
TRBJ1-6 | TRBV3-1/TRBV3-2 | - | TRBD1 | TGTGCCAGCAGCCCAGAAGGACAGGGGAACTCACCCCTCCACTTT | CASSPEGQGNSPLHF
TRBJ1-1 | TRBV27 | - | - | TGTGCCACCCAGCCCTCGGGCGGGGGAGCTTTCTTT | CATQPSGGGAFF
TRBJ1-4 | TRBV6-1 | - | - | TGTGCCAGCAGTGAAGACACAATCCTCAGTTGGGTCTCGGGGGAAAAACTGTTTTTT | CASSEDTILSWVSGEKLFF
TRBJ1-2 | TRBV12-3/TRBV12-4 | - | - | TGTGCCAGCAGTTTGGCAGGGGAAAATGGCTACACCTTC | CASSLAGENGYTF
TRBJ1-2 | TRBV11-2 | - | TRBD1 | TGTGCCAGCAGCTTAGACCGGGACAGACTCTATGGCTACACCTTC | CASSLDRDRLYGYTF
TRBJ1-6 | TRBV29-1 | - | - | TGCAGCGTTGAAAGGGTGAGCTCCTATAATTCACCCCTCCACTTT | CSVERVSSYNSPLHF
TRBJ2-5 | TRBV20-1 | - | - | TGCAGTGCTAGTATCAGGGGGGCCTGGGAGACCCAGTACTTC | CSASIRGAWETQYF
TRBJ1-5 | TRBV6-5 | - | - | TGTGCCAGCATTCCTGCAGCTAGCAATCAGCCCCAGCATTTT | CASIPAASNQPQHF
TRBJ1-1 | TRBV7-2 | - | TRBD1 | TGTGCCAGCAGCCTGGGACAGGGTCGGACTGAAGCTTTCTTT | CASSLGQGRTEAFF
TRBJ2-3 | TRBV3-1/TRBV3-2 | - | TRBD2 | TGTGCCAGCAGCCCTAGGCTAGCGGGGGAAGATACGCAGTATTTT | CASSPRLAGEDTQYF
TRBJ2-7 | TRBV5-1 | - | - | TGCGCCAGCGCCCTGGGGGACTCAACCTACGAGCAGTACTTC | CASALGDSTYEQYF
TRBJ1-1 | TRBV6-6 | - | - | TGTGCCTCTAAGTCCGGGAGGGAGAACACTGAAGCTTTCTTT | CASKSGRENTEAFF
TRBJ1-6 | TRBV27 | - | TRBD1 | TGTGCCAGCAGTTTCGAGGGACAGGGGGTTTCACCCCTCCACTTT | CASSFEGQGVSPLHF
TRBJ2-2 | TRBV12-3/TRBV12-4 | - | - | TGTGCCAGCAGTTTTCATGAGGGGGAGCTGTTTTTT | CASSFHEGELFF
TRBJ1-3 | TRBV1 | - | - | TGCACCAGCAGCCAACCGTTCTCTGGAAACACCATATATTTT | CTSSQPFSGNTIYF
TRBJ1-5 | TRBV12-2 | - | - | TGTGCAAGTCGCTTAGTGGCGGGTGGGGGTCAGCCCCAGCATTTT | CASRLVAGGGQPQHF
TRBJ2-7 | TRBV19 | - | TRBD1 | TGTGCCAGTAGTCCTACAGGGGGCATCCAATCCTACGAGCAGTACTTC | CASSPTGGIQSYEQYF
TRBJ1-5 | TRBV6-5 | - | - | TGTGCCAGCATATGGGGCCACGGCGGCAATCAGCCCCAGCATTTT | CASIWGHGGNQPQHF
TRBJ1-4 | TRBV7-9 | - | - | TGTGCCAGCAGCTTAGCCCAGGGGTTTGCAACTAATGAAAAACTGTTTTTT | CASSLAQGFATNEKLFF